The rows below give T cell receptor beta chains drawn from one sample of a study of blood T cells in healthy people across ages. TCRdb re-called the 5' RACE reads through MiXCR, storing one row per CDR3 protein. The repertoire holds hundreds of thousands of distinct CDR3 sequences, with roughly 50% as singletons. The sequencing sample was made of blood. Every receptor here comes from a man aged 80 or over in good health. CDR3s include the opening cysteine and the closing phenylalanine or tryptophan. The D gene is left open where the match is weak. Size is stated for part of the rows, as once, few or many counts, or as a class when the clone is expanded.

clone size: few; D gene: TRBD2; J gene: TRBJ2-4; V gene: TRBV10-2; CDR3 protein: CASNPSGGLAKNIQYF; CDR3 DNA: TGCGCCAGCAACCCTAGCGGGGGACTGGCCAAAAACATTCAGTACTTC
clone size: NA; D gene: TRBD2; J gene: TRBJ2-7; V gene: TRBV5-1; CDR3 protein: CASSTGLADYEQYF; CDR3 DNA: TGCGCCAGCAGTACGGGACTAGCGGACTACGAGCAGTACTTC
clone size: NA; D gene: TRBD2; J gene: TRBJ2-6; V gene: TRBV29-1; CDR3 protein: CSVGGSSGANVLTF; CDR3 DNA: TGCAGCGTCGGCGGGAGCTCTGGGGCCAACGTCCTGACTTTC
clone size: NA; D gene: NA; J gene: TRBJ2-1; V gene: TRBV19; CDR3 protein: CASSPADWEQFF; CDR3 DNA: TGTGCCAGTAGCCCAGCGGATTGGGAGCAGTTCTTC
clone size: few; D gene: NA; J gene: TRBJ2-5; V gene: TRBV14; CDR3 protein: CASSRLGWGETQYF; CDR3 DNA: TGTGCCAGCAGCCGACTGGGATGGGGAGAGACTCAGTACTTC
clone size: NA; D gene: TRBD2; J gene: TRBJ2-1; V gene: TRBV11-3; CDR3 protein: CASRPLAGFYNEQFF; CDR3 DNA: TGTGCCAGCAGGCCCCTAGCGGGCTTCTACAATGAGCAGTTCTTC
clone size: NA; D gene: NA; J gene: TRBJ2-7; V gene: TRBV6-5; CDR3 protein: CASSYSGLTYEQYF; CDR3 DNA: TGTGCCAGCAGTTACTCGGGACTCACCTACGAGCAGTACTTC
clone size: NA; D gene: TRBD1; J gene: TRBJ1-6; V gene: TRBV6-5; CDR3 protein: CASRGTGRVSPLHF; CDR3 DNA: TGTGCCAGCAGGGGGACAGGGAGGGTATCACCCCTCCACTTT
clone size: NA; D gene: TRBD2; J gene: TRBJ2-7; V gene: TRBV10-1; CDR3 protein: CASSDYSFGLAGEYEQYF; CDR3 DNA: TGCGCCAGCAGTGACTACTCCTTTGGACTAGCGGGAGAGTACGAGCAGTACTTC
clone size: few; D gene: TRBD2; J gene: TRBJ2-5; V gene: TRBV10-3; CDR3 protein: CAIRGLAEETQYF; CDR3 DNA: TGTGCCATCAGAGGCCTAGCGGAAGAGACCCAGTACTTC
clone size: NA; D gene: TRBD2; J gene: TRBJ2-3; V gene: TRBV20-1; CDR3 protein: CSARDPSGSADTQYF; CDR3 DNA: TGCAGTGCTAGAGATCCTAGCGGGTCGGCAGATACGCAGTATTTT
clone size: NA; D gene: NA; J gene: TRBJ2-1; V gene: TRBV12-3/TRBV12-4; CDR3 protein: CASRTVDEQFF; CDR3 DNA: TGTGCCAGCAGGACAGTCGATGAGCAGTTCTTC
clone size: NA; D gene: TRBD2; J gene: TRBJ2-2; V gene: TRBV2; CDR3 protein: CASSPLAVRSGELFF; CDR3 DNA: TGTGCCAGCAGCCCTCTAGCGGTCCGGAGCGGGGAGCTGTTTTTT
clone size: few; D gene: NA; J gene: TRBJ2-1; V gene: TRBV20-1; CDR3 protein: CSARDETGRGDEQFF; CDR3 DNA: TGCAGTGCTAGAGATGAAACCGGGAGAGGCGATGAGCAGTTCTTC
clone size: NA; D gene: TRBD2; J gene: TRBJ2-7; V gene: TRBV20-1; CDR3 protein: CSAVGTSGTYEQYF; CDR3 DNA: TGCAGTGCAGTGGGGACTAGCGGGACCTACGAGCAGTACTTC
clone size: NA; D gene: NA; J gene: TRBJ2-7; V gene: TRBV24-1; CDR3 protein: CATRGISGAQRYEQYF; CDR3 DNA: TGTGCCACCAGGGGGATATCGGGGGCGCAACGGTACGAGCAGTACTTC
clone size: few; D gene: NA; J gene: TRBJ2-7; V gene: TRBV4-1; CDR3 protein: CASSPVGVSYEQYF; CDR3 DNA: TGCGCCAGCAGCCCGGTGGGGGTTTCCTACGAGCAGTACTTC
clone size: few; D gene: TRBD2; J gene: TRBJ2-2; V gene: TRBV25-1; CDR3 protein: CASSGGLAPTGELFF; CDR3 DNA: TGTGCCAGCAGTGGGGGACTAGCGCCGACCGGGGAGCTGTTTTTT
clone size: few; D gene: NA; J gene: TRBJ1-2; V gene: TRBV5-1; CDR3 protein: CASSLPGQKEDGYTF; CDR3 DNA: TGCGCCAGCAGCCTGCCGGGACAAAAAGAGGATGGCTACACCTTC
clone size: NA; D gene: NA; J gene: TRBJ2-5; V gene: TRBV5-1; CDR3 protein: CASSNGHARETQYF; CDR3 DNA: TGCGCCAGCAGCAACGGACACGCTCGAGAGACCCAGTACTTC
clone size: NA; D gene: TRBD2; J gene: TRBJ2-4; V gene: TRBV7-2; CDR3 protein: CASSRTSGVAKNIQYF; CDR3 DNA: TGTGCCAGCAGCAGAACTAGCGGGGTCGCCAAAAACATTCAGTACTTC
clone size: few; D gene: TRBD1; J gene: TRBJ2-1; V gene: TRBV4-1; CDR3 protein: CASSQEGQGPKGNEQFF; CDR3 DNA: TGCGCCAGCAGCCAAGAGGGACAGGGACCCAAAGGCAATGAGCAGTTCTTC
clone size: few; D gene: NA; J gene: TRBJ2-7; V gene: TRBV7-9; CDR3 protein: CASSRTDYEQYF; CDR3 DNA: TGTGCCAGCAGCCGGACGGACTACGAGCAGTACTTC
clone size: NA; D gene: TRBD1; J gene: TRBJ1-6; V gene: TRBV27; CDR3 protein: CASSSLRTGNNSPLHF; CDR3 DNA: TGTGCCAGCAGTTCTCTGAGGACAGGGAATAATTCACCCCTCCACTTT
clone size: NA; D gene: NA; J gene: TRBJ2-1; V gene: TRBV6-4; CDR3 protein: CASSESVLYNEQFF; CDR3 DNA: TGTGCCAGCAGTGAAAGCGTATTATACAATGAGCAGTTCTTC
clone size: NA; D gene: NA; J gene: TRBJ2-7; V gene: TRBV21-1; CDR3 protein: CASSIRTGGSYEQYF; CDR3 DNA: TGTGCCAGCAGCATTAGGACAGGGGGTTCCTACGAGCAGTACTTC
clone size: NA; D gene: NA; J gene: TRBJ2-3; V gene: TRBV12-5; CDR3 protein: CASGLVLPLQRGDTDTQYF; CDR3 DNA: TGTGCTAGTGGTTTGGTACTCCCCCTACAGCGCGGGGACACAGATACGCAGTATTTT
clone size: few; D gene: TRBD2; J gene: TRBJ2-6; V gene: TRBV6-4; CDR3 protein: CASSRLAGVGANVLTF; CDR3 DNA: TGTGCCAGCAGTAGACTAGCGGGAGTAGGGGCCAACGTCCTGACTTTC
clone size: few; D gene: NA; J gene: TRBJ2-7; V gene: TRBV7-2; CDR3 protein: CASSLSTSSVYEQYF; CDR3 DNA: TGTGCCAGCAGCTTAAGTACTAGTTCGGTCTACGAGCAGTACTTC
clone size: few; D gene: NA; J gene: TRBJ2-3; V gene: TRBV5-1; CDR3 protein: CASSLTSGGPGTQYF; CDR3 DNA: TGCGCCAGCAGCTTGACTTCTGGCGGCCCAGGGACGCAGTATTTT
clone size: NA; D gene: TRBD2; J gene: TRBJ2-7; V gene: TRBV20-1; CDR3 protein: CSATRPSGSSYEQYF; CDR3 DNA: TGCAGTGCTACTCGACCTAGCGGGAGCTCCTACGAGCAGTACTTC
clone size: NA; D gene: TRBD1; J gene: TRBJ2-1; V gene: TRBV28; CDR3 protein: CASSTTGSRNEQFF; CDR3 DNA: TGTGCCAGCAGCACGACAGGGTCCAGGAATGAGCAGTTCTTC
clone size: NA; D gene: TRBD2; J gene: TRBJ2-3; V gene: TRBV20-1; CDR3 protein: CSATTSGRRSTDTQYF; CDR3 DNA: TGCAGTGCCACAACTAGCGGGAGGAGGAGCACAGATACGCAGTATTTT
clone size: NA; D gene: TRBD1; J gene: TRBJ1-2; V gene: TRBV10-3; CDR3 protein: CAIRAGTGDGGYTF; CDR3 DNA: TGTGCCATCAGGGCCGGGACAGGGGATGGTGGCTACACCTTC
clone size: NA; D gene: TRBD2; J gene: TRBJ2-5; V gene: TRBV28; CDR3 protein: CASSAPGTSRETQYF; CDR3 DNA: TGTGCCAGCAGTGCGCCCGGGACTAGCCGTGAGACCCAGTACTTC
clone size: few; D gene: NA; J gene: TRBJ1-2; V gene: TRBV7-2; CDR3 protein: CASSLEVGGYTF; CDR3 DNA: TGTGCCAGCAGCTTAGAGGTCGGTGGCTACACCTTC
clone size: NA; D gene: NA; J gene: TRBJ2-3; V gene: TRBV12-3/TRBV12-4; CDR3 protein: CASNYDSRTQYF; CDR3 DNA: TGTGCCAGCAACTATGATAGCAGGACGCAGTATTTT
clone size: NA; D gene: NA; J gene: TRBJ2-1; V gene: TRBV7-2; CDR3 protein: CASTPQVGDEQFF; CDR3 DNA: TGTGCCAGCACCCCCCAGGTCGGCGATGAGCAGTTCTTC
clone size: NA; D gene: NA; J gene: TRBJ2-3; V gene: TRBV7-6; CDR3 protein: CASSSRFLSQYAYF; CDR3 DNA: TGTGCCAGCAGCTCCCGTTTTCTTAGTCAATACGCGTATTTT